This T cell receptor beta chain was profiled in a study of cytomegalovirus exposure and HLA in healthy donors. General study findings and limits: In a later analysis, a missense DCLRE1C variant was linked to TCR beta V- and J-gene trimming.

Nominally healthy donors provided the samples, though records likely missed some immune exposures. The PCR contained 60 Vbeta and 13 Jbeta primers. TCRdb's copy holds only in-frame clones and misses some; the assay was immunoSEQ multiplex PCR. Of about 160,000 clones in the sample, 75% to 85% were seen once. Trimming removed 5 bases from V and 1 base from J, with 30 bases in between. Germline CDR1 is LNHNV and CDR2 is YYDKDF (reference sequence). This CDR3 is built from 20 residues. On this clone itself: The antigen is unknown.

Sequenced sample: PBMCs. The receptor was derived from a male donor in good health and CMV-seropositive. This chain connects TRBV15 to TRBJ2-7; TRBD1 might be the D (6 bases). CDR3 sequence: CATSRGELAGVLRESYEQYF. In nucleotides, the CDR3 is TGTGCCACCAGCCGAGGGGAGTTGGCAGGGGTATTAAGGGAGTCCTACGAGCAGTACTTC.